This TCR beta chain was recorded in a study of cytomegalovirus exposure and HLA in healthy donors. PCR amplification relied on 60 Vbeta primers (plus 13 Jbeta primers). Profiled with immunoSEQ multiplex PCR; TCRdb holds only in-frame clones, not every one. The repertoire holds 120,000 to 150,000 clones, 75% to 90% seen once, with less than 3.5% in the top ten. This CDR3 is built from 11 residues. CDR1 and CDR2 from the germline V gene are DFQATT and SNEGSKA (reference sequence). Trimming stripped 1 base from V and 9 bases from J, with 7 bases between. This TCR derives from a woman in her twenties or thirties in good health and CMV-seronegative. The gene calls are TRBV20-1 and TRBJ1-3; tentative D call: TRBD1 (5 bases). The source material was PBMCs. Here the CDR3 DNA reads TGCAGTGCTAGAGTTAGGGGCACCATATATTTT. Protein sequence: CSARVRGTIYF.